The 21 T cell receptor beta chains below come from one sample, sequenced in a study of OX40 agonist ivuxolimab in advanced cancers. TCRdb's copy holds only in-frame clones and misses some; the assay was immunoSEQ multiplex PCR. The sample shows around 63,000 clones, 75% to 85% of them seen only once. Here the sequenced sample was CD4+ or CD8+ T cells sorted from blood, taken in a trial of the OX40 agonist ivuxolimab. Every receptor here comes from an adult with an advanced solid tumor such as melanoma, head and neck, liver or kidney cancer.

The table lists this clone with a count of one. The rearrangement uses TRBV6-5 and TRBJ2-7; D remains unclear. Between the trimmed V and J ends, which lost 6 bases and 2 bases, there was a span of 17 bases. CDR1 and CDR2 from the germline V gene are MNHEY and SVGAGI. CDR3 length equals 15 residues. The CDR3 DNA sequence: TGTGCCAGCAGCCCCTCATTTCAGGTAGCCTACGAGCAGTACTTC. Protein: CASSPSFQVAYEQYF.

The CDR3 nucleotides are TGTGCCAGCAGCTTGGCTGGCGCTGGAAACACCATATATTTT. Amino acid sequence: CASSLAGAGNTIYF. The chain combines TRBV5-6 with TRBJ1-3; no firm D call. This CDR3 has 14 amino acids. Germline values: CDR1 SGHDT, CDR2 YYEEEE. V lost 0 bases to trimming and J lost 2 bases, with 6 bases between them.

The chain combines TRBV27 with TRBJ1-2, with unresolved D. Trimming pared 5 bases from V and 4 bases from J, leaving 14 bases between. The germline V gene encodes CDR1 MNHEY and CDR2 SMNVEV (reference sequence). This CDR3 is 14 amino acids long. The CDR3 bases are TGTGCCAGCAGTACCAACAGTCTGGCCTATGGCTACACCTTC. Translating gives CASSTNSLAYGYTF.

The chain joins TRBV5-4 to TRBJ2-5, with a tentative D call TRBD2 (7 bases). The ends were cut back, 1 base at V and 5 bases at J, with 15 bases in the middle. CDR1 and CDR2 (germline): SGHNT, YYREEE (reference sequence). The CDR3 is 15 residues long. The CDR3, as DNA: TGTGCCAGCAGCTTGAAGTGGGCGGGGGCGGAGACCCAGTACTTC. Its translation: CASSLKWAGAETQYF.

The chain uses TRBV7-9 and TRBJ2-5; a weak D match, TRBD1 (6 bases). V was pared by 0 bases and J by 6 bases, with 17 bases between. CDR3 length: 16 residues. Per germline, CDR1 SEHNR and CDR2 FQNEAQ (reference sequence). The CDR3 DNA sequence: TGTGCCAGCAGCTTAGCGGTGGCGGCGAGGGGGAAGACCCAGTACTTC. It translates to CASSLAVAARGKTQYF.

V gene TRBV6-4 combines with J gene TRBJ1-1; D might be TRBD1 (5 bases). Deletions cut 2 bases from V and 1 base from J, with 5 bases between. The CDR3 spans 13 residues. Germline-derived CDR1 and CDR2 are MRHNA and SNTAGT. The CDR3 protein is CASSDRGNTEAFF. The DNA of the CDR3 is TGTGCCAGCAGTGACAGGGGGAACACTGAAGCTTTCTTT.

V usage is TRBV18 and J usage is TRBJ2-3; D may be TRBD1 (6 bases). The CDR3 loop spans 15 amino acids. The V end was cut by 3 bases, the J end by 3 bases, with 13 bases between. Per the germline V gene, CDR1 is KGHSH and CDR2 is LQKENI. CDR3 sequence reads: CASSPPTRGTDTQYF. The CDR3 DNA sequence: TGTGCCAGCTCACCCCCTACAAGGGGGACAGATACGCAGTATTTT.

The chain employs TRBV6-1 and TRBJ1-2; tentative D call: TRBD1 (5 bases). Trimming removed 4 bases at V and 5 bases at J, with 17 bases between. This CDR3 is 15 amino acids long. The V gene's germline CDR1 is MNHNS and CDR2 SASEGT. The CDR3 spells CASSAGSAGGYGYTF. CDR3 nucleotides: TGTGCCAGCAGTGCAGGGAGTGCCGGGGGTTATGGCTACACCTTC.

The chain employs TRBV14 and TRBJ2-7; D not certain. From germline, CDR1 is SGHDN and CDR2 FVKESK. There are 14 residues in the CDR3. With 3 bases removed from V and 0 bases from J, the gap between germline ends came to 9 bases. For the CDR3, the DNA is TGTGCCAGCAGCCAGGTCCCGAGCTCCTACGAGCAGTACTTC. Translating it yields CASSQVPSSYEQYF.

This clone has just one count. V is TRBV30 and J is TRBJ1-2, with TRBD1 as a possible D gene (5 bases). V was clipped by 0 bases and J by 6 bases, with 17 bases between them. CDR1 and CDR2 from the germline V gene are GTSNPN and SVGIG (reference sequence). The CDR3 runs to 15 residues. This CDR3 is CAWSVFRAGTHGYTF. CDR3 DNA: TGTGCCTGGAGTGTATTTCGGGCAGGGACGCATGGCTACACCTTC.

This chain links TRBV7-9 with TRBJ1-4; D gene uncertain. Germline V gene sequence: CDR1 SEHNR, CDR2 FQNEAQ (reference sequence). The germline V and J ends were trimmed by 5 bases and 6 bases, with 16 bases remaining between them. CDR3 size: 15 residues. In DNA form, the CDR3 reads TGTGCCAGCAGCCTGGGTCGGGCAGCGGATGAAAAACTGTTTTTT. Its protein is CASSLGRAADEKLFF.

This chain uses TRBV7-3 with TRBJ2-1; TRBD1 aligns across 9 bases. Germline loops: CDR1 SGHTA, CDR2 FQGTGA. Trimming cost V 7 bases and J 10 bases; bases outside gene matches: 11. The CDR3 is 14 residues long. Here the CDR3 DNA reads TGTGCCAGCAAGGCCCTGGGACAGGGCAACGAGCAGTTCTTC. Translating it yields CASKALGQGNEQFF.

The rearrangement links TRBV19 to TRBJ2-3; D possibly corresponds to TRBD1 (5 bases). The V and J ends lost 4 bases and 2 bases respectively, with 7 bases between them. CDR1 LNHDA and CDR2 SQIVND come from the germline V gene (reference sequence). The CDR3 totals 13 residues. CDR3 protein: CASSTRDTDTQYF. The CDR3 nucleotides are TGTGCCAGTAGTACCAGGGACACAGATACGCAGTATTTT.

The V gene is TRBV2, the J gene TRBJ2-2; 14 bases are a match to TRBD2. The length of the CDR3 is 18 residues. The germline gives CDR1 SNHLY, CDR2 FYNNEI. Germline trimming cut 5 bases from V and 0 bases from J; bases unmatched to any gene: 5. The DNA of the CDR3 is TGTGCCAGCAGTTGGACTAGCGGGGGGCTAGCGAACACCGGGGAGCTGTTTTTT. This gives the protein CASSWTSGGLANTGELFF.

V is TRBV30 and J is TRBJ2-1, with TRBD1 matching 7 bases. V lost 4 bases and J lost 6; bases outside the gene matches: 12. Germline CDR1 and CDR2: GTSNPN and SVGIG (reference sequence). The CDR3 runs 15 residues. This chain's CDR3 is CAWTLRGGMGNEQFF. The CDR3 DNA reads TGTGCCTGGACCCTGCGAGGGGGCATGGGCAATGAGCAGTTCTTC.

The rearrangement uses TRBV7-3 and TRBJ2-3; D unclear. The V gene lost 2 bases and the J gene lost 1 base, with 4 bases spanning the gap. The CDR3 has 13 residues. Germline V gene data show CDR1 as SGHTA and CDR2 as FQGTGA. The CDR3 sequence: CASSLLGTDTQYF. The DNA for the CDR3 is TGTGCCAGCAGCTTATTAGGCACAGATACGCAGTATTTT. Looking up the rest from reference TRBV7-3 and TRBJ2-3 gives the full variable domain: GAGVSQTPSNKVTEKGKYVELRCDPISGHTALYWYRQSLGQGPEFLIYFQGTGAADDSGLPNDRFFAVRPEGSVSTLKIQRTERGDSAVYLCASSLLGTDTQYFGPGTRLTVL.

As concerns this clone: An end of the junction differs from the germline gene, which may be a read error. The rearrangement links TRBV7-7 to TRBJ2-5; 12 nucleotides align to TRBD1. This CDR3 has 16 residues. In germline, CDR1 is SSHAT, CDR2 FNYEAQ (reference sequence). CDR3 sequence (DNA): TGTGCTAGCAGCAGACTCCGGGACAGGGGGCGAGAGACCCAGTACTTC. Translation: CASSRLRDRGRETQYF.

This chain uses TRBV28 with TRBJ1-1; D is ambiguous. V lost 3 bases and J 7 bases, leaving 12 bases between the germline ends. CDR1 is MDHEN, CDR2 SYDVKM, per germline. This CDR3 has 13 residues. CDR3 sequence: CASSLMGSNEAFF. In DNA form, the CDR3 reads TGTGCCAGCAGTTTGATGGGCTCCAATGAAGCTTTCTTT.

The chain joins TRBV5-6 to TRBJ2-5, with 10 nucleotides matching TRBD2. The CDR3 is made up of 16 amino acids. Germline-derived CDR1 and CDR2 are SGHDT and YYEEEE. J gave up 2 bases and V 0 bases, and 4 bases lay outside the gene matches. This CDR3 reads CASSLDTSGAQETQYF. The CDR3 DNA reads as TGTGCCAGCAGCTTGGATACTAGCGGGGCACAAGAGACCCAGTACTTC.

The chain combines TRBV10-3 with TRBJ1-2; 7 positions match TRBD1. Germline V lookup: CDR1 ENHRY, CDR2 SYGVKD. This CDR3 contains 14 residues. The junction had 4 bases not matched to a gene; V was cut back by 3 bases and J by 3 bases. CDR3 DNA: TGTGCCATCAGTGACCCGGACAGGTACTATGGCTACACCTTC. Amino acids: CAISDPDRYYGYTF.

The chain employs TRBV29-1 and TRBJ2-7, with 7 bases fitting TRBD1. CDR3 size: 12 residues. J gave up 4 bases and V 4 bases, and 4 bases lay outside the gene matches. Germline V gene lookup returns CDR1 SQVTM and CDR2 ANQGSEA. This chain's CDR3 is CSVGKGAYEQYF. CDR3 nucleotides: TGCAGCGTTGGTAAGGGGGCGTACGAGCAGTACTTC.